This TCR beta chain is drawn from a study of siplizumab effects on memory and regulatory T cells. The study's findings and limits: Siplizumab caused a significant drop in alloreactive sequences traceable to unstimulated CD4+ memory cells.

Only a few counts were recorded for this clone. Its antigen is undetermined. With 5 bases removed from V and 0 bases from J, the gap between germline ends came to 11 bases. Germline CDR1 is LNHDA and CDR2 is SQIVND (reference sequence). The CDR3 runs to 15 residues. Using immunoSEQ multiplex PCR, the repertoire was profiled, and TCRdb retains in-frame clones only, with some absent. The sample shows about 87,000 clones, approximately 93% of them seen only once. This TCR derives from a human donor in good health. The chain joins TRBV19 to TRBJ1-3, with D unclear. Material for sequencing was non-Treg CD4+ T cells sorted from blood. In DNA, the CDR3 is TGTGCCAGTAGTCCGGACGGATACTCTGGAAACACCATATATTTT. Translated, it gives CASSPDGYSGNTIYF.